Shown below are 14 T cell receptor beta chains from a single sample sequenced in a study of T-cell memory formation after mild COVID-19 (dated by TCRdb to about 2021). The library came from 5' RACE. Sequencing was performed on an Illumina NovaSeq 6000. In-frame beta chains were kept once TCRdb had trimmed the public reads at Q25 with fastp and called clones with MiXCR. Each record represents a unique CDR3 protein, reported with the most common genes and DNA among its rows. Across this sample there are 150,000 to 200,000 distinct CDR3 sequences, with 31% seen only once. Around 12% of the sample goes to the ten largest clones. Sequenced: PBMCs or a T cell subset sorted from them (not recorded which). The source of these receptors is an adult woman who had mild COVID-19 (a few samples of this study predate the infection). The sample titles of this study are shuffled in the database, so cell type and time point are left out; the donor was told from shared clones.

The genes are TRBV5-1 and TRBJ1-1, with unresolved D. This CDR3 has 15 residues. Germline V CDR1 and CDR2: SGHRS, YFSETQ. V was shortened by 0 bases and J by 4 bases, with 13 bases between the two germline ends. CDR3 bases: TGCGCCAGCAGCTTGGGTTGGGGTAAGAGCACTGAAGCTTTCTTT. Translation gives CASSLGWGKSTEAFF.

The V gene is TRBV5-1, the J gene TRBJ2-3; TRBD1 might be the D (5 bases). V lost 9 bases and J 2 bases, leaving 16 bases between the germline ends. The germline CDR1 and CDR2 sequences are SGHRS and YFSETQ. This CDR3 spans 14 amino acids. CDR3 residues: CATKEQGITDTQYF. The DNA of the CDR3 is TGCGCCACCAAAGAGCAGGGAATCACAGATACGCAGTATTTT.

The chain couples TRBV5-6 to TRBJ2-7; the D is unclear. The CDR3 extends over 13 amino acids. The V end lost 1 base, the J end lost 6 bases, and 11 bases lay between the germline ends. Germline V lookup: CDR1 SGHDT, CDR2 YYEEEE. The CDR3 sequence: CASSLKSAAEQYF. CDR3 DNA: TGTGCCAGCAGCTTGAAATCGGCTGCCGAGCAGTACTTC.

This chain joins TRBV7-9 and TRBJ2-7, with D possibly called TRBD1 or TRBD2 (5 bases each). The CDR3 totals 14 residues. With 2 bases removed from V and 6 bases from J, the gap between germline ends came to 14 bases. Looked up from germline, CDR1 is SEHNR and CDR2 is FQNEAQ (reference sequence). CDR3 nucleotides: TGTGCCAGCAGCTTACCAGGGACCGGAGGCGAGCAGTACTTC. Translation gives CASSLPGTGGEQYF. The full variable domain, with the rest looked up from reference TRBV7-9 and TRBJ2-7, is DTGVSQNPRHKITKRGQNVTFRCDPISEHNRLYWYRQTLGQGPEFLTYFQNEAQLEKSRLLSDRFSAERPKGSFSTLEIQRTEQGDSAMYLCASSLPGTGGEQYFGPGTRLTVT.

The chain carries TRBV29-1 and TRBJ1-2; D is unclear. With 3 bases removed from V and 4 bases from J, the gap between germline ends came to 15 bases. Germline values: CDR1 SQVTM, CDR2 ANQGSEA. This CDR3 region has 14 residues. CDR3 in amino acids: CSVDFQNNFYGYTF. The CDR3 DNA is TGCAGCGTTGATTTTCAGAATAACTTCTATGGCTACACCTTC.

This clonotype was detected only a few times. The rearrangement joins TRBV7-9 to TRBJ2-1, with D perhaps matching TRBD2 (6 bases). The CDR3 loop spans 20 amino acids. Per germline, CDR1 SEHNR and CDR2 FQNEAQ (reference sequence). The germline V and J ends were trimmed by 0 bases and 0 bases, with 21 bases remaining between them. The CDR3: CASSLAGSGRLRSSYNEQFF. The CDR3 DNA reads as TGTGCCAGCAGCTTAGCGGGTAGCGGCCGTCTGAGGAGCTCCTACAATGAGCAGTTCTTC.

This chain connects TRBV29-1 to TRBJ1-1; D unresolved. Per the germline V gene, CDR1 is SQVTM and CDR2 is ANQGSEA. Deletions cut 3 bases from V and 8 bases from J, with 13 bases between. The CDR3 spans 12 residues. CDR3: CSVEGWLPEAFF. The CDR3 nucleotides read TGCAGCGTTGAGGGCTGGCTTCCGGAAGCTTTCTTT.

V and J are TRBV3-1 and TRBJ1-1, with D possibly matching TRBD1 (6 bases). The CDR3 totals 14 residues. V lost 3 bases to trimming and J lost 5 bases, with 13 bases between them. Germline V gene lookup returns CDR1 LGHDT and CDR2 YNNKEL (reference sequence). The CDR3 reads CASSHHTGNTEAFF. The CDR3 DNA is TGTGCCAGCAGCCACCACACAGGGAATACTGAAGCTTTCTTT.

This clonotype came up a few times. This rearrangement joins TRBV4-1 to TRBJ2-7; unclear D gene. Trimming took off 0 bases at V and 2 bases at J, with 8 bases between the two ends. The germline V gene has CDR1 MGHRA and CDR2 YSYEKL. The CDR3 has 14 amino acids. CDR3 sequence: CASSQDAETYEQYF. In nucleotides, the CDR3 is TGCGCCAGCAGCCAAGATGCGGAGACCTACGAGCAGTACTTC.

The genes are TRBV7-9 and TRBJ2-3; TRBD2 matches at 8 bases. The CDR3 is 11 amino acids. Germline assignment: CDR1 SEHNR and CDR2 FQNEAQ (reference sequence). The ends lost 11 bases at V and 3 bases at J; junction bases unmatched: 1. The CDR3 nucleotides are TGTGCCCCGGGGGGGACAGATACGCAGTATTTT. Protein: CAPGGTDTQYF.

There are a few counts of this clonotype. This sequence joins TRBV2 and TRBJ1-2, with D unresolved. Trimming removed 10 bases at V and 5 bases at J, with 14 bases between. The V gene's germline CDR1 is SNHLY and CDR2 FYNNEI. This CDR3 spans 12 amino acids. In DNA, the CDR3 is TGTGCCAACTCTGAGGGCAGATATGGCTACACCTTC. It specifies CANSEGRYGYTF. Looking up the rest from reference TRBV2 and TRBJ1-2 gives the full variable domain: EPEVTQTPSHQVTQMGQEVILRCVPISNHLYFYWYRQILGQKVEFLVSFYNNEISEKSEIFDDQFSVERPDGSNFTLKIRSTKLEDSAMYFCANSEGRYGYTFGSGTRLTVV.

This clonotype was seen at least ten times. This rearrangement joins TRBV12-3 or TRBV12-4 to TRBJ2-7; the match to TRBD2 covers 7 bases. The CDR3 length is 14 residues. Trimming removed 5 bases from V and 0 bases from J; junction bases left unmatched: 4. CDR3 region: CASSRGLDSYEQYF. The CDR3 DNA reads as TGTGCCAGCAGTAGAGGACTAGACTCCTACGAGCAGTACTTC.

The chain couples TRBV6-6 to TRBJ2-5, with 12 bases lining up with TRBD1. The V gene end was trimmed by 7 bases and the J gene end by 6 bases; junction bases not matched to a gene: 9. Germline CDR1 is MNHNY and CDR2 is SVGAGI (reference sequence). This CDR3 has 15 amino acids. The CDR3 nucleotides are TGTGCCAGCAACCTCCGGGACAGGGGGCGACAGACCCAGTACTTC. It translates to CASNLRDRGRQTQYF.

The rearrangement uses TRBV20-1 and TRBJ1-2; D is possibly TRBD1 (5 bases). The V gene lost 6 bases and the J gene lost 4 bases, with 21 bases spanning the gap. CDR3 size: 15 residues. The germline V gene encodes CDR1 DFQATT and CDR2 SNEGSKA (reference sequence). The CDR3 spells CSARGIDHVVYGYTF. As DNA, the CDR3 is TGCAGTGCAAGGGGAATAGACCACGTAGTCTATGGCTACACCTTC.